This T cell receptor (beta chain) was sequenced during a study of blood T cell repertoires in COVID-19. Study-wide background: Acute-phase and convalescent COVID-19 samples originated in the United States, Italy and Spain. PBMCs, B-cell-depleted T cells, or T cells were the source of the cDNA or gDNA that made up the material.

V was trimmed by 3 bases and J by 6 bases, leaving 23 bases between them. Per germline, CDR1 MDHEN and CDR2 SYDVKM. The CDR3 is made up of 17 amino acids. Sequencing was performed with immunoSEQ multiplex PCR; in TCRdb, only in-frame clones are kept and a portion is missing. This sample has 310,000 or so clones, with 83% found just once. The sample consisted of peripheral blood. J is TRBJ1-2 and V is TRBV28, with D perhaps matching TRBD1 (6 bases). The clonotype originates from a woman aged 45-65 years with acute or convalescent COVID-19. This CDR3 is CASSLGGASLLIDGYTF. Written as DNA, the CDR3 is TGTGCCAGCAGTTTGGGGGGGGCCTCATTGCTCATCGATGGCTACACCTTC.